Included here is one T cell receptor beta chain sequence, with context. V trimming: 2 bases; J trimming: 10 bases; junction bases outside the gene matches: 1. Looked up from germline, CDR1 is MDHEN and CDR2 is SYDVKM. There are 13 residues in the CDR3. The data stem from a study of control samples from healthy donors and cancer patients. Profiled with immunoSEQ multiplex PCR; TCRdb holds only in-frame clones, not every one. The sample records tens of thousands of clones, 75% to 85% being singletons. This TCR was sampled from a man aged 35 to 55 in good health. The material sequenced was blood. The J gene is TRBJ1-6, the V gene TRBV28; 8 nucleotides line up with TRBD1. CDR3 sequence: CASSLNRGSPLHF. The CDR3, as DNA: TGTGCCAGCAGTTTAAACAGGGGGTCACCCCTCCACTTT.